Listed here are 23 T cell receptor beta chains from one sample, sequenced in a study of CD4 T cells in relation to SARS-CoV-2 and coronaviruses. Using immunoSEQ multiplex PCR, the repertoire was profiled, and TCRdb retains in-frame clones only, with some absent. This table has around 16,000 clones, 65% to 85% appearing once. These TCRs' antigens remain unknown. Unexposed donor CD4+ T cells date from about 2011-2018, before the COVID-19 pandemic. Isolation of CD4+ T cells took place after nine to ten days in culture. Sequenced input: CD4+ T cells from PBMCs, cultured in vitro. These TCRs come from a human donor in good health.

The chain joins TRBV19 to TRBJ1-1; 7 nucleotides match TRBD1. The CDR3 spans 18 residues. CDR1 is LNHDA and CDR2 is SQIVND in the germline V gene (reference sequence). V lost 1 base and J lost 2; bases outside the gene matches: 13. CDR3 in DNA: TGTGCCAGTAGTATAGTCTTGGGCAGGGGGAGGGTTAACACTGAAGCTTTCTTT. Translation gives CASSIVLGRGRVNTEAFF.

Concerning this clone itself: The junction shows a germline mismatch at one end, possibly a read error. This sequence joins TRBV14 and TRBJ2-7; D possibly uses TRBD1 or TRBD2 (5 bases each). Germline V gene lookup returns CDR1 SGHDN and CDR2 FVKESK. This CDR3 has 17 residues. The CDR3 protein is CASSQAPGPGLSYEQYF. In DNA form, the CDR3 reads TGTGCCAGCAGTCAAGCGCCGGGACCCGGACTCTCCTACGAGCAGTACTTC.

The table lists this clone with a count of one. The genes are TRBV18 and TRBJ2-2; TRBD2 matches at 7 bases. The germline V gene encodes CDR1 KGHSH and CDR2 LQKENI. The CDR3 extends over 17 amino acids. The V gene end was trimmed by 0 bases and the J gene end by 4 bases; junction bases not matched to a gene: 8. CDR3: CASSPPASGGVTGELFF. The CDR3 DNA sequence: TGTGCCAGCTCACCACCGGCTAGCGGAGGGGTCACCGGGGAGCTGTTTTTT.

The chain links TRBV12-3 or TRBV12-4 to TRBJ2-7; 7 nucleotides agree with TRBD1. This CDR3 is 13 amino acids long. After removal of 7 bases from V and 3 bases from J, the junction contained 6 bases not matched to a gene. DNA of the CDR3: TGTGCCAGCACAAGGGACAGAGACTACGAGCAGTACTTC. This sequence encodes CASTRDRDYEQYF.

V usage is TRBV5-4 and J usage is TRBJ2-1; no clear D. The V gene's germline CDR1 is SGHNT and CDR2 YYREEE (reference sequence). CDR3 size: 16 residues. The germline V and J ends were trimmed by 0 bases and 7 bases, with 17 bases remaining between them. This CDR3 reads CASSLGVLEQTNEQFF. The DNA of the CDR3 is TGTGCCAGCAGCTTGGGGGTCCTAGAACAAACGAATGAGCAGTTCTTC.

The chain has TRBV7-2 and TRBJ2-3; TRBD2 aligns across 7 bases. Trimming at V came to 2 bases and at J to 2 bases, leaving 4 bases not matched to a gene. The CDR3 consists of 15 residues. CDR1 SGHTA and CDR2 FQGNSA come from the germline V gene. The CDR3 coding sequence is TGTGCCAGCAGCTTATCGCGGGAGATCACAGATACGCAGTATTTT. The encoded protein is CASSLSREITDTQYF.

The genes are TRBV4-2 and TRBJ2-1; 13 positions agree with TRBD2. J lost 0 bases, V lost 3 bases, and 5 bases had no gene match. This CDR3 contains 18 residues. From germline, CDR1 is LGHNA and CDR2 YNFKEQ. The CDR3 sequence is CASSQGLAGLTSYNEQFF. CDR3 nucleotides: TGTGCCAGCAGCCAGGGACTAGCGGGACTAACCTCCTACAATGAGCAGTTCTTC.

DNA for the CDR3: TGTGCCAGCAGTAGACAGGGATTAAGTCAGCCCCAGCATTTT. This gives the protein CASSRQGLSQPQHF. V and J are TRBV6-2 or TRBV6-3 and TRBJ1-5; 7 nucleotides align to TRBD1. Germline assignment: CDR1 MNHEY and CDR2 SVGEGT. V lost 5 bases, J lost 6 bases, and 7 bases stayed unmatched. The CDR3 extends over 14 amino acids.

This clone was recorded once. This chain links TRBV27 with TRBJ2-7, with D tentatively TRBD1 (8 bases). V lost 1 base and J 4 bases, leaving 23 bases between the germline ends. This CDR3 is built from 18 residues. Per the germline V gene, CDR1 is MNHEY and CDR2 is SMNVEV (reference sequence). The CDR3 is CASSLLGGGRGRSYEQYF. Written as DNA, the CDR3 is TGTGCCAGCAGTTTATTGGGGGGGGGCAGGGGGCGCAGTTACGAGCAGTACTTC.

This sequence joins TRBV18 and TRBJ2-7, with D possibly TRBD2 on 5 matching bases. CDR1 and CDR2 (germline): KGHSH, LQKENI. Trimming shortened V by 0 bases and J by 3 bases, and 12 bases separated the two germline ends. There are 15 residues in the CDR3. The chain's CDR3 is CASSPPSGADYEQYF. As DNA, the CDR3 is TGTGCCAGCTCACCACCGAGCGGCGCCGACTACGAGCAGTACTTC.

J is TRBJ2-1 and V is TRBV11-2; D possibly matches TRBD1 or TRBD2 (5 bases each). Germline lookup yields CDR1 SGHAT and CDR2 FQNNGV. The CDR3 totals 14 residues. The V and J ends lost 5 bases and 8 bases respectively, with 16 bases between them. The CDR3 spells CASSPYDGTYEQFF. The CDR3 nucleotides are TGTGCCAGCAGCCCCTACGACGGGACCTATGAGCAGTTCTTC.

The chain uses TRBV7-3 and TRBJ2-5; D not resolved. The germline V gene encodes CDR1 SGHTA and CDR2 FQGTGA. This CDR3 contains 14 residues. V was pared by 0 bases and J by 5 bases, with 10 bases between. CDR3 residues: CASSLTASSETQYF. CDR3 DNA: TGTGCCAGCAGCTTAACGGCCAGTTCGGAGACCCAGTACTTC.

V and J are TRBV5-1 and TRBJ2-1; 10 nucleotides align to TRBD2. This CDR3 is built from 14 residues. V was pared by 2 bases and J by 7 bases, with 3 bases of the junction left unmatched. The germline gives CDR1 SGHRS, CDR2 YFSETQ. CDR3 nucleotides: TGCGCCAGCAGCTTTCCTAGCGGGAGAAATGAGCAGTTCTTC. This encodes CASSFPSGRNEQFF.

CDR3 sequence: CASSLNPNGNSPLHF. Written as DNA, the CDR3 is TGTGCCAGCAGTTTAAACCCGAATGGGAATTCACCCCTCCACTTT. The chain combines TRBV7-6 with TRBJ1-6; D gene ambiguous. Germline loops: CDR1 SGHVS, CDR2 FNYEAQ. V lost 6 bases and J 7 bases, leaving 16 bases between the germline ends. CDR3 length: 15 residues.

J is TRBJ2-6 and V is TRBV14, with 7 bases matching TRBD1. After removal of 4 bases from V and 1 base from J, the junction contained 1 base not matched to a gene. The CDR3 spans 15 residues. Germline CDR1 reads SGHDN; CDR2 reads FVKESK. CDR3 sequence (DNA): TGTGCCAGCAGCCCGACAGGGTCTGGGGCCAACGTCCTGACTTTC. Its protein product is CASSPTGSGANVLTF.

This chain joins TRBV2 and TRBJ2-7; 8 bases are shared with TRBD2. V shed 9 bases, J shed 6 bases, and the junction held 16 bases outside the gene matches. The CDR3 has 15 residues. The germline V gene has CDR1 SNHLY and CDR2 FYNNEI. The DNA for the CDR3 is TGTGCCAGTCCTCCCAAACGGGAGGGCCCGGGCGAGCAGTACTTC. Translating gives CASPPKREGPGEQYF. Drawing the rest from reference TRBV2 and TRBJ2-7, the complete variable domain is EPEVTQTPSHQVTQMGQEVILRCVPISNHLYFYWYRQILGQKVEFLVSFYNNEISEKSEIFDDQFSVERPDGSNFTLKIRSTKLEDSAMYFCASPPKREGPGEQYFGPGTRLTVT.

The V gene is TRBV27, the J gene TRBJ2-2; 8 positions agree with TRBD1. V lost 5 bases to trimming and J lost 1 base; unmatched junction nucleotides: 12. Germline V gene data show CDR1 as MNHEY and CDR2 as SMNVEV (reference sequence). The CDR3 is 18 residues long. CDR3 sequence: CASSPLGLGQVNTGELFF. DNA for the CDR3: TGTGCCAGCAGTCCACTAGGGTTGGGACAGGTGAACACCGGGGAGCTGTTTTTT.

The chain is built from TRBV19 and TRBJ1-5; D is unresolved. CDR3 size: 14 residues. The V gene's germline CDR1 is LNHDA and CDR2 SQIVND (reference sequence). Trimming took off 5 bases at V and 0 bases at J, with 8 bases between the two ends. The CDR3 nucleotides are TGTGCCAGTAGTCCCGTCCCTAGCAATCAGCCCCAGCATTTT. Its protein is CASSPVPSNQPQHF.

The rearrangement uses TRBV2 and TRBJ1-1; no reliable D call. CDR1 is SNHLY, CDR2 FYNNEI, per germline. The CDR3 consists of 13 residues. V lost 4 bases, J lost 2 bases, and 8 bases lay in between. CDR3 in amino acids: CASSVLENTEAFF. CDR3 sequence (DNA): TGTGCCAGCAGTGTGCTTGAAAACACTGAAGCTTTCTTT.

The CDR3 reads CASRARSIAGGPADTQYF. In nucleotides, the CDR3 is TGTGCCAGCAGGGCCCGATCCATAGCGGGAGGGCCGGCAGATACGCAGTATTTT. The chain couples TRBV9 to TRBJ2-3; 11 bases match TRBD2. The junction had 15 bases not matched to a gene; V was cut back by 5 bases and J by 4 bases. Germline V gives CDR1 SGDLS, CDR2 YYNGEE. The CDR3 consists of 18 residues.

The CDR3 sequence: CASSNYGRQGASYHQPQHF. The CDR3 coding sequence is TGTGCCAGCAGCAATTACGGCCGACAGGGGGCTAGTTATCATCAGCCCCAGCATTTT. This sequence joins TRBV11-3 and TRBJ1-5; TRBD1 matches 10 bases. Germline CDR1 reads SGHNT; CDR2 reads YENEEA. The CDR3 length is 19 residues. V dropped 5 bases and J dropped 5; count of bases not matched to a gene: 18.

This chain uses TRBV7-6 with TRBJ2-6; either TRBD1 or TRBD2 may fit D (5 bases each). The germline V gene has CDR1 SGHVS and CDR2 FNYEAQ. The CDR3 covers 18 residues. Trimming shortened V by 4 bases and J by 0 bases, and 16 bases separated the two germline ends. DNA for the CDR3: TGTGCCAGCAGCTGGCTCCGGGACGACTACTCTGGGGCCAACGTCCTGACTTTC. The encoded protein is CASSWLRDDYSGANVLTF.

This rearrangement joins TRBV19 to TRBJ2-7; D may match TRBD1 or TRBD2 (6 bases each). CDR1 is LNHDA and CDR2 is SQIVND in the germline V gene (reference sequence). Trimming pared 5 bases from V and 0 bases from J, leaving 17 bases between. The CDR3 length is 16 residues. This CDR3 is CASSAVRDTGSYEQYF. The CDR3 coding sequence is TGTGCCAGTAGTGCCGTGCGGGACACTGGCTCCTACGAGCAGTACTTC.